Listed below are T cell receptor beta chains from one sample, sequenced in a study of cytomegalovirus exposure and HLA in healthy donors. Sequenced by immunoSEQ multiplex PCR; TCRdb stores in-frame clones only, minus some. The repertoire holds tens of thousands of clones, with just under 85% as singletons. The sample comprised PBMCs. The receptors come from a man aged 50 to 59 in good health and CMV-seronegative. CDR3s include the opening cysteine and the closing phenylalanine or tryptophan. Each record gives: CDR3 length, D gene, clone size, V gene, J gene, CDR3 protein, CDR3 DNA. A D gene is named only where the DNA matches it firmly. Size is stated for part of the rows, as once, few or many counts, or as a class when the clone is expanded.

14	TRBD1	few	TRBV5-4	TRBJ2-5	CASSSGQGAGEQYF	TGTGCCAGCAGCTCGGGACAGGGGGCGGGGGAGCAGTACTTC
14	.	.	TRBV27	TRBJ1-5	CASSLGQGNQPQHF	TGTGCCAGCAGTTTAGGGCAGGGCAATCAGCCCCAGCATTTT
16	.	few	TRBV5-1	TRBJ2-2	CASSLRTALNTGELFF	TGCGCCAGCAGCTTGAGGACAGCCCTGAACACCGGGGAGCTGTTTTTT
15	.	once	TRBV7-9	TRBJ2-1	CASSSSSVSYNEQFF	TGTGCCAGCAGCTCCTCCAGCGTCTCCTACAATGAGCAGTTCTTC
15	.	.	TRBV4-3	TRBJ2-7	CASSQEGLPSYEQYF	TGCGCCAGCAGCCAAGAGGGCCTGCCCTCCTACGAGCAGTACTTC
13	TRBD1	once	TRBV6-5	TRBJ1-2	CASRLDRGNGYTF	TGTGCCAGCAGACTGGACAGGGGAAATGGCTACACCTTC
13	.	.	TRBV18	TRBJ2-3	CASSPPAVYTQYF	TGTGCCAGCTCACCACCGGCAGTTTATACGCAGTATTTT
12	.	.	TRBV5-8	TRBJ1-5	CASSQGRQPQHF	TGTGCCAGCAGCCAGGGGCGTCAGCCCCAGCATTTT
16	TRBD1	.	TRBV28	TRBJ2-5	CASSLKRQGYQETQYF	TGTGCCAGCAGTTTAAAGAGACAGGGGTACCAAGAGACCCAGTACTTC
15	.	.	TRBV4-1	TRBJ2-3	CASSQGYGDTDTQYF	TGCGCCAGCAGCCAAGGCTACGGGGACACAGATACGCAGTATTTT
12	.	.	TRBV6-5	TRBJ1-6	CASSYSGSPLHF	TGTGCCAGCAGTTACTCTGGCTCACCCCTCCACTTT
15	TRBD1	.	TRBV19	TRBJ1-2	CASSADRGRVYGYTF	TGTGCCAGTAGTGCGGACAGGGGGCGCGTCTATGGCTACACCTTC
13	.	.	TRBV29-1	TRBJ2-2	CSVEQINTGELFF	TGCAGCGTTGAACAGATAAACACCGGGGAGCTGTTTTTT
15	.	few	TRBV25-1	TRBJ1-6	CASSEGAGGNSPLHF	TGTGCCAGCAGTGAGGGGGCCGGCGGAAATTCACCCCTCCACTTT
16	TRBD1	.	TRBV15	TRBJ2-2	CATSRHWTGATGELFF	TGTGCCACCAGCAGACATTGGACAGGTGCCACCGGGGAGCTGTTTTTT
12	.	few	TRBV6-1	TRBJ2-7	CASRADSYEQYF	TGTGCCAGCAGGGCTGATTCCTACGAGCAGTACTTC
14	TRBD1	few	TRBV2	TRBJ2-7	CASSGGRGSHEQYF	TGTGCCAGCAGTGGTGGCAGGGGGTCCCACGAGCAGTACTTC
12	TRBD1	.	TRBV7-9	TRBJ2-7	CASSRTGIKQYF	TGTGCCAGCAGCCGGACAGGGATAAAGCAGTACTTC
14	TRBD1	.	TRBV5-1	TRBJ1-2	CASGAAGTGDGYTF	TGCGCCAGCGGCGCGGCCGGGACAGGGGATGGCTACACCTTC
13	TRBD1	.	TRBV29-1	TRBJ1-1	CSVRTGGYTEAFF	TGCAGCGTTAGGACAGGGGGTTACACTGAAGCTTTCTTT
16	TRBD1	.	TRBV27	TRBJ2-3	CASSLRGQGASDTQYF	TGTGCCAGCAGTTTGCGGGGACAGGGGGCGTCGGATACGCAGTATTTT
15	TRBD1	.	TRBV7-9	TRBJ1-6	CASSLVAGGGSPLHF	TGTGCCAGCAGCTTAGTAGCAGGGGGCGGATCACCCCTCCACTTT
19	TRBD2	.	TRBV30	TRBJ2-5	CAWSASRTSGGAARETQYF	TGTGCCTGGAGTGCCTCTAGGACTAGCGGGGGGGCCGCAAGAGAGACCCAGTACTTC
16	.	.	TRBV4-1	TRBJ2-5	CASSQERGGARETQYF	TGCGCCAGCAGCCAGGAAAGGGGGGGGGCTAGGGAGACCCAGTACTTC
13	TRBD1	few	TRBV6-5	TRBJ1-1	CASRLDRASEAFF	TGTGCCAGCAGGCTGGACAGGGCCTCTGAAGCTTTCTTT
13	.	.	TRBV6-6	TRBJ2-7	CASSFRETNEQYF	TGTGCCAGCAGTTTCAGGGAAACTAACGAGCAGTACTTC
16	TRBD1	.	TRBV6-5	TRBJ1-4	CASSSRDRATNEKLFF	TGTGCCAGCAGTTCGCGGGACAGGGCAACTAATGAAAAACTGTTTTTT
17	.	once	TRBV5-4	TRBJ2-7	CASSGGSPSPLLNEQYF	TGTGCCAGCAGCGGTGGGAGTCCTTCCCCCTTACTGAACGAGCAGTACTTC
15	TRBD1	few	TRBV6-5	TRBJ1-3	CASSTGTGSGNTIYF	TGTGCCAGCAGTACCGGGACAGGGAGTGGAAACACCATATATTTT
16	TRBD1	.	TRBV5-1	TRBJ2-7	CASSLDRDSSSYEQYF	TGCGCCAGCAGCTTGGATAGGGACAGCAGCTCCTACGAGCAGTACTTC
24	TRBD1	.	TRBV27	TRBJ2-4	CASSLSLRTGSNGRGVVAKNIQYF	TGTGCCAGCAGTTTATCCCTAAGGACAGGGTCGAACGGACGCGGTGTGGTAGCCAAAAACATTCAGTACTTC
13	.	.	TRBV6-5	TRBJ1-1	CASSYGRGTEAFF	TGTGCCAGCAGTTACGGGCGTGGCACTGAAGCTTTCTTT
14	.	.	TRBV7-9	TRBJ1-1	CASSLEGLATEAFF	TGTGCCAGCAGCTTAGAGGGGTTGGCTACTGAAGCTTTCTTT
16	.	few	TRBV5-5	TRBJ2-7	CASSSAGTLSSYEQYF	TGTGCCAGCAGCTCAGCCGGGACATTGAGCTCCTACGAGCAGTACTTC
15	.	few	TRBV28	TRBJ1-4	CASSAPDSRNEKLFF	TGTGCCAGCAGCGCTCCGGACAGTAGGAATGAAAAACTGTTTTTT
17	TRBD2	few	TRBV27	TRBJ2-3	CASSRASGLPWGDTQYF	TGTGCCAGCAGTCGGGCTAGCGGCCTACCTTGGGGGGATACGCAGTATTTT
13	.	.	TRBV25-1	TRBJ2-1	CASSDVRGSEQFF	TGTGCCAGCAGTGACGTTAGGGGGTCTGAGCAGTTCTTC